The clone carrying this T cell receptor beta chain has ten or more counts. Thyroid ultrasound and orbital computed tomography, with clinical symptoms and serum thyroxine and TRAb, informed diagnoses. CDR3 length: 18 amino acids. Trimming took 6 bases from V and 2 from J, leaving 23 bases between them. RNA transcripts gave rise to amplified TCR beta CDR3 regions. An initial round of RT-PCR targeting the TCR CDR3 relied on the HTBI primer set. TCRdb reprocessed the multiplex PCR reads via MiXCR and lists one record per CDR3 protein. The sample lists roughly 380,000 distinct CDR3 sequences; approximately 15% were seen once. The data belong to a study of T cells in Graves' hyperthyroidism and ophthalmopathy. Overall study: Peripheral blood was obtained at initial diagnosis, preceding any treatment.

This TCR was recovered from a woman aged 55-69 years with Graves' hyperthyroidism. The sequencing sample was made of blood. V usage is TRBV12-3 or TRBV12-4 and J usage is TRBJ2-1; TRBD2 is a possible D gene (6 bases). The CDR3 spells CASSPLTLAARPYNEQFF. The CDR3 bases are TGTGCCAGCAGCCCACTCACCTTAGCGGCAAGGCCCTACAATGAGCAGTTCTTC.